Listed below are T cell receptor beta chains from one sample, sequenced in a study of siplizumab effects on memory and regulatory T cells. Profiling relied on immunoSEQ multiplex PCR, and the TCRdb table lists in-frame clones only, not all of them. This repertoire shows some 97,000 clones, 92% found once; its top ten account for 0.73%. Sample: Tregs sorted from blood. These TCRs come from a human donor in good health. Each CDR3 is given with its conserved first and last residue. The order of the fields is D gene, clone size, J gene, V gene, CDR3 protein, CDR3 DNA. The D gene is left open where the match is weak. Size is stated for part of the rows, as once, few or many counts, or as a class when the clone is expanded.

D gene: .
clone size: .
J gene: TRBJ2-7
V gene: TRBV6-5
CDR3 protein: CASRYNRESYEQYF
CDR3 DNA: TGTGCCAGCAGGTATAACAGGGAATCCTACGAGCAGTACTTC

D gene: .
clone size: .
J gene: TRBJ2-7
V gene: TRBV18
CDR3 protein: CASSKADSYEQYF
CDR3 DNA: TGTGCCAGCTCAAAGGCAGACTCCTACGAGCAGTACTTC

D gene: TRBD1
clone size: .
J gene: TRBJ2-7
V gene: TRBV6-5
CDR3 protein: CASLGQPYTYEQYF
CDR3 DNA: TGTGCCAGCTTGGGACAGCCCTATACCTACGAGCAGTACTTC

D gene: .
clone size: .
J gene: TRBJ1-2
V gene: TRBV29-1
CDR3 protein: CSAGPLRSYTF
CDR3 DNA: TGCAGCGCAGGACCCTTGAGGAGCTACACCTTC

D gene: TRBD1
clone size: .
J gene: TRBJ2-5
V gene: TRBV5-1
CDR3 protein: CASSVRPGQEETQYF
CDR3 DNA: TGCGCCAGCAGCGTTCGTCCGGGACAGGAAGAGACCCAGTACTTC

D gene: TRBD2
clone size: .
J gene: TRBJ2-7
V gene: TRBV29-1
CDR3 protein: CSVALAGNYEQYF
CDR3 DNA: TGCAGCGTTGCACTAGCGGGAAACTACGAGCAGTACTTC

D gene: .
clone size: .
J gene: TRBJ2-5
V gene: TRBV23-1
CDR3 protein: CASSQEGSQETQYF
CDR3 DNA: TGCGCCAGCAGTCAGGAGGGTTCGCAAGAGACCCAGTACTTC

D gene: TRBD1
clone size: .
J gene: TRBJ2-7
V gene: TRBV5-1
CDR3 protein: CASSSWTGTREQYF
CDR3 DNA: TGCGCCAGCAGCTCCTGGACAGGGACGAGGGAGCAGTACTTC

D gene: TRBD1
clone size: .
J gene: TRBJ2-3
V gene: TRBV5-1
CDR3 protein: CASSQGTGAFRDTQYF
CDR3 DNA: TGCGCCAGCAGCCAAGGGACAGGGGCTTTCAGGGATACGCAGTATTTT

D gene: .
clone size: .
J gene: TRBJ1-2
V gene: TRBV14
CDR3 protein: CASSHQGTAGTPPYGYTF
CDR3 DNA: TGTGCCAGCAGCCACCAGGGGACCGCGGGGACTCCACCCTATGGCTACACCTTC

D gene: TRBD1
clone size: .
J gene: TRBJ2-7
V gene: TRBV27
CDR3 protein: CASSFETGGYEQYF
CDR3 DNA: TGTGCCAGCAGTTTCGAGACAGGGGGCTACGAGCAGTACTTC

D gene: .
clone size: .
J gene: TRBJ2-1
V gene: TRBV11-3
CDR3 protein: CASSPRSGNEQFF
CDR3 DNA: TGTGCCAGCAGCCCCCGTTCGGGGAATGAGCAGTTCTTC

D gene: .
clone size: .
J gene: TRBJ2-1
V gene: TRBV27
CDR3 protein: CASSLQVYNEQFF
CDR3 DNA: TGTGCCAGCAGTTTGCAGGTGTACAATGAGCAGTTCTTC

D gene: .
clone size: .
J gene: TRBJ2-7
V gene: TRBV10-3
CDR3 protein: CALSAGTDYEQYF
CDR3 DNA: TGTGCCCTATCGGCGGGGACGGATTACGAGCAGTACTTC

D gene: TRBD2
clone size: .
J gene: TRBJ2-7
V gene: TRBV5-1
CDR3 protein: CASSWTSGISEQYF
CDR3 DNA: TGCGCCAGCAGCTGGACTAGCGGGATTTCCGAGCAGTACTTC

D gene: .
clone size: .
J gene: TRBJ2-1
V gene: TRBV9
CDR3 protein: CASSPRRINVVGRAYNEQFF
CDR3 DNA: TGTGCCAGCAGCCCCCGTCGCATAAATGTGGTGGGCCGCGCCTACAATGAGCAGTTCTTC

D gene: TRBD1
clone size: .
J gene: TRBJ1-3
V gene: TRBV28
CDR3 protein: CASSRDRAGNTIYF
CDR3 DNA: TGTGCCAGCAGTAGAGACAGGGCTGGAAACACCATATATTTT

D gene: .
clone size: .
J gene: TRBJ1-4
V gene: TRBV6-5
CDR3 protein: CASSYGDTNEKLFF
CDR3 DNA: TGTGCCAGCAGTTACGGTGACACTAATGAAAAACTGTTTTTT

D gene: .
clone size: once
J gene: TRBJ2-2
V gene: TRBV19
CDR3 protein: CASSIDRDRELFF
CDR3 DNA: TGTGCCAGTAGTATAGATAGGGACAGGGAGCTGTTTTTT

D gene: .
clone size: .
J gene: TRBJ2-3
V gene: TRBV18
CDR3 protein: CASSKYTDTQYF
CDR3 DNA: TGTGCCAGCTCAAAATACACAGATACGCAGTATTTT

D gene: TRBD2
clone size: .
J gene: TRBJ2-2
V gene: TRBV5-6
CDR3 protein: CASSWGGLPTGELFF
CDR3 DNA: TGTGCCAGCAGCTGGGGGGGACTCCCTACCGGGGAGCTGTTTTTT

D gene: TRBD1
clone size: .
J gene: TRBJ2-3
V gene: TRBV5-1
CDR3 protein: CASSLEDRGTDTQYF
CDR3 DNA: TGCGCCAGCAGCTTGGAAGACAGGGGCACAGATACGCAGTATTTT

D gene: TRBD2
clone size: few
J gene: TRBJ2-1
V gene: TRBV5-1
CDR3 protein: CASSLAGSGGYNEQFF
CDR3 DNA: TGCGCCAGCAGCTTGGCCGGTAGCGGGGGTTACAATGAGCAGTTCTTC

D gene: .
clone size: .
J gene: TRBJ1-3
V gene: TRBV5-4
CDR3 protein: CASSSAGVSGNTIYF
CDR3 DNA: TGTGCCAGCAGTTCTGCAGGGGTCTCTGGAAACACCATATATTTT

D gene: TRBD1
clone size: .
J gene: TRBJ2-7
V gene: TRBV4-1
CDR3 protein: CASSQAGQGSYEQYF
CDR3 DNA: TGCGCCAGCAGCCAAGCAGGACAGGGCTCCTACGAGCAGTACTTC

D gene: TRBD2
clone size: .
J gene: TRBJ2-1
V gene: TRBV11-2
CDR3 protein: CASSLVTSGTYYNEQFF
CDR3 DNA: TGTGCCAGCAGCTTAGTGACTAGCGGGACGTACTACAATGAGCAGTTCTTC

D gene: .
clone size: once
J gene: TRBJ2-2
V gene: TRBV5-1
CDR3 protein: CASSPRGEDTGELFF
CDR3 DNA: TGCGCCAGCAGCCCAAGAGGAGAGGACACCGGGGAGCTGTTTTTT

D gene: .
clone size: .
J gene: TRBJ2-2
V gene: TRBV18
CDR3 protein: CASSPGGGSPGTGELFF
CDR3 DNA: TGTGCCAGCTCACCGGGGGGAGGATCTCCGGGCACCGGGGAGCTGTTTTTT

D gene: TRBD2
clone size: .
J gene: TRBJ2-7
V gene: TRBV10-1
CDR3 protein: CASSVGAGTSYEQYF
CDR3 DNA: TGCGCCAGCAGTGTCGGAGCGGGGACCTCCTACGAGCAGTACTTC